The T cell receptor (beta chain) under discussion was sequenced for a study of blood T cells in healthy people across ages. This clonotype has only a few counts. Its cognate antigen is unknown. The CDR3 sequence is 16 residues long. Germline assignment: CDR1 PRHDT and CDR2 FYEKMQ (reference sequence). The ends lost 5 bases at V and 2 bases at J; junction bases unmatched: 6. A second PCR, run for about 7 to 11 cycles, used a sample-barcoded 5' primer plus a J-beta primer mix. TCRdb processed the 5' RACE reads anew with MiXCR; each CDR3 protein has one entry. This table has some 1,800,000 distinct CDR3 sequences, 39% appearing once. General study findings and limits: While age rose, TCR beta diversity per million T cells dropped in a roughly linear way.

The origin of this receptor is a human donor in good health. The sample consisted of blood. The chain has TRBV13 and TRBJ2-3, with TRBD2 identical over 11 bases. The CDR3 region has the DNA TGTGCCAGCAGCCCTAGCGGGGGGCCACACACAGATACGCAGTATTTT. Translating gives CASSPSGGPHTDTQYF.